One and the same sample provided the 27 T cell receptor beta chains below, sequenced in a study of spatial heterogeneity in lung cancer. Overall study results and limits: One measure, the expanded intratumoral alpha and beta TCR count, tracked tumor mutation counts.

Their cognate antigens are unknown. Each CDR3 protein gets one entry after TCRdb re-called the 5' RACE reads with MiXCR. Here the sample spans over 8,500 distinct CDR3 sequences, roughly an eighth being singletons. Time point here: sample taken at primary tumor resection. Material: lung tumor tissue, obtained at surgery. The source is a male donor with early-stage non-small cell lung cancer.

By sample fraction, this clonotype is medium-sized. This beta chain is an off-target read within a library intended for alpha chains, so its frequency means little. The chain combines TRBV4-1 with TRBJ2-6, with D possibly being TRBD1 (6 bases). Per the germline V gene, CDR1 is MGHRA and CDR2 is YSYEKL. V gave up 6 bases and J gave up 0 bases, with 6 bases separating them. This CDR3 region has 14 residues. In DNA, the CDR3 is TGCGCCAGCAGGGACAGCTCTGGGGCCAACGTCCTGACTTTC. This encodes CASRDSSGANVLTF.

This clonotype was seen ten or more times. Since it is a stray read in a library aimed at alpha chains, this beta chain has a size that is not meaningful. The chain carries TRBV3-1 and TRBJ2-5; a possible D gene is TRBD1 (6 bases). V lost 1 base and J 5 bases, leaving 8 bases between the germline ends. This CDR3 comprises 13 residues. Germline-derived CDR1 and CDR2 are LGHDT and YNNKEL (reference sequence). The CDR3 DNA reads as TGTGCCAGCAGCCAAGGGACAGCGGAGACCCAGTACTTC. Amino acids: CASSQGTAETQYF.

A word on this clonotype: This clone may be a read error of a much larger clone one base away. This beta chain appears as a stray read in a library generated for alpha chains; its size is not informative. This rearrangement joins TRBV18 to TRBJ1-1; D unclear. CDR1 and CDR2 from the germline V gene are KGHSH and LQKENI. The CDR3 totals 14 residues. V was trimmed by 7 bases and J by 0 bases, leaving 12 bases between them. The CDR3 nucleotides are TGTGCCAGCTTAAGGACCCCAATGAACACTGAAGCTTTCTTT. Its translation: CASLRTPMNTEAFF.

This clonotype was seen repeatedly, ten times or more. With the library built for alpha chains, this beta chain is off target and its frequency is not meaningful. The J gene is TRBJ2-7, the V gene TRBV29-1; 9 bases are a match to TRBD2. CDR1 is SQVTM, CDR2 ANQGSEA, per germline. Trimming cost V 6 bases and J 2 bases; bases outside gene matches: 8. The CDR3 is 14 amino acids. CDR3 protein: CSVRLAASAYEQYF. As DNA, the CDR3 is TGCAGCGTCCGACTAGCGGCCAGCGCCTACGAGCAGTACTTC.

In the case of this clonotype: This beta chain is an unintended read in a library built for alpha chains; its size means little. V and J are TRBV12-3 or TRBV12-4 and TRBJ1-4; D is ambiguous. The V gene lost 4 bases and the J gene lost 0 bases, with 6 bases spanning the gap. The CDR3 loop spans 14 amino acids. CDR3 sequence: CASSSAATNEKLFF. The CDR3 region has the DNA TGTGCCAGCAGTTCAGCGGCAACTAATGAAAAACTGTTTTTT.

In its sample, this clonotype ranks as medium-sized. With the library built for alpha chains, this beta chain is off target and its frequency is not meaningful. The chain combines TRBV29-1 with TRBJ1-1; D not certain. Trimming pared 6 bases from V and 2 bases from J, leaving 16 bases between. This CDR3 has 14 residues. Germline V gene data show CDR1 as SQVTM and CDR2 as ANQGSEA. This CDR3 reads CSVGWEGSNTEAFF. DNA for the CDR3: TGCAGCGTGGGGTGGGAAGGATCTAACACTGAAGCTTTCTTT.

This clonotype is termed medium-sized. The library was designed around alpha chains, so this beta chain is a stray read whose abundance carries little weight. V gene TRBV10-3 combines with J gene TRBJ2-5; 8 bases agree with TRBD2. The CDR3 runs to 15 residues. With 0 bases clipped from V and 5 bases from J, the junction kept 5 bases outside the gene matches. Per the germline V gene, CDR1 is ENHRY and CDR2 is SYGVKD. CDR3 nucleotide sequence: TGTGCCATCAGTGAGTCAACTAGCGGAGAGGAGACCCAGTACTTC. The encoded protein is CAISESTSGEETQYF.

In its sample, this clonotype ranks as medium-sized. A library made for alpha chains picked up this beta chain off target, so its size means little. The V and J genes are TRBV12-3 or TRBV12-4 and TRBJ2-2; TRBD2 matches at 7 bases. J was trimmed by 5 bases and V by 6 bases; bases with no gene match: 9. There are 15 residues in the CDR3. CDR3 loop: CASRSGTTVTGELFF. As DNA, the CDR3 is TGTGCCAGCAGGTCCGGGACTACCGTTACCGGGGAGCTGTTTTTT.

The table lists this clonotype with many counts. Since it is a stray read in a library aimed at alpha chains, this beta chain has a size that is not meaningful. This sequence joins TRBV6-6 and TRBJ1-5; D is unclear. CDR1 and CDR2 (germline): MNHNY, SVGAGI (reference sequence). CDR3 length: 16 amino acids. V was trimmed by 1 base and J by 3 bases, leaving 13 bases between them. In DNA, the CDR3 is TGTGCCAGCAGTTACTATACGGACGGCCCCAATCAGCCCCAGCATTTT. Its protein product is CASSYYTDGPNQPQHF.

This clonotype was counted many times. Because the library targeted alpha chains, this beta chain is an off-target read whose size means little. J is TRBJ2-2 and V is TRBV29-1; D remains ambiguous. This CDR3 has 13 residues. Germline V CDR1 and CDR2: SQVTM, ANQGSEA. V lost 5 bases to trimming and J lost 0 bases, with 7 bases between them. This chain's CDR3 is CSVTHTNTGELFF. The CDR3, as DNA: TGCAGCGTTACACATACGAACACCGGGGAGCTGTTTTTT.

This clonotype showed up many times. As an off-target read in a library built for alpha chains, this beta chain has a frequency of little significance. This chain links TRBV29-1 with TRBJ2-3, with 7 bases lining up with TRBD2. Germline-derived CDR1 and CDR2 are SQVTM and ANQGSEA. The J segment lost 2 bases and the V segment lost 4 bases, leaving 3 bases of the junction unmatched. The CDR3 runs to 13 residues. As DNA, the CDR3 is TGCAGCGTTGTGGGGGGGTCCACAGATACGCAGTATTTT. Translating gives CSVVGGSTDTQYF.

Relative to its sample, this clonotype is medium-sized. This beta chain appears as a stray read in a library generated for alpha chains; its size is not informative. This chain links TRBV5-6 with TRBJ2-5; TRBD1 matches 8 bases. The V gene's germline CDR1 is SGHDT and CDR2 YYEEEE. The CDR3 covers 15 residues. The junction had 3 bases not matched to a gene; V was cut back by 2 bases and J by 0 bases. CDR3 nucleotides: TGTGCCAGCAGCTTTAGACAGGGGTACCAAGAGACCCAGTACTTC. It translates to CASSFRQGYQETQYF.

There are many counts of this clonotype. This beta chain appears as a stray read in a library generated for alpha chains; its size is not informative. The chain links TRBV7-2 to TRBJ2-7; D not certain. Germline V gene lookup returns CDR1 SGHTA and CDR2 FQGNSA. This CDR3 contains 14 residues. Trimming removed 2 bases at V and 0 bases at J, with 8 bases between. This chain's CDR3 is CASSLKRNSYEQYF. The CDR3 DNA follows: TGTGCCAGCAGCTTAAAGCGTAACTCCTACGAGCAGTACTTC.

This clonotype showed up many times. With the library built for alpha chains, this beta chain is off target and its frequency is not meaningful. The rearrangement joins TRBV9 to TRBJ1-4; D not certain. V was clipped by 2 bases and J by 5 bases, with 7 bases between them. Germline V CDR1 and CDR2: SGDLS, YYNGEE. The CDR3 extends over 13 amino acids. The CDR3 region has the DNA TGTGCCAGCAGCGTCAACTTGAATGAAAAACTGTTTTTT. This gives the protein CASSVNLNEKLFF.

This clonotype was seen at least ten times. Because this beta chain is a stray read in a library intended to capture alpha chains, its abundance should not be given much weight. This chain uses TRBV6-8 with TRBJ1-6; a possible D gene is TRBD1 (6 bases). This CDR3 is 13 amino acids long. Per the germline V gene, CDR1 is MNHGY and CDR2 is SAAAGT. Trimming removed 5 bases at V and 10 bases at J, with 12 bases between. The CDR3 DNA follows: TGTGCCAGCAGTACCATACAGGGATCACCCCTCCACTTT. Translation gives CASSTIQGSPLHF.

At least ten counts were recorded for this clonotype. For a library built for alpha chains, this beta chain is a stray read; little rests on its size. This chain links TRBV27 with TRBJ1-3; TRBD1 matches 10 bases. J lost 3 bases, V lost 5 bases, and 28 bases had no gene match. This CDR3 is 23 amino acids long. CDR1 is MNHEY, CDR2 SMNVEV, per germline (reference sequence). CDR3 DNA: TGTGCCAGCAGTCCTATTACGTATACACCGGGACAGGGGAAGTCTATCCGTGGAAACACCATATATTTT. Residues: CASSPITYTPGQGKSIRGNTIYF.

This clonotype came up many times. This beta chain was picked up by a library intended for alpha chains and is off target, so its count carries little meaning. The chain has TRBV5-1 and TRBJ2-1; 9 bases are shared with TRBD1. The CDR3 extends over 14 amino acids. The J segment lost 4 bases and the V segment lost 3 bases, leaving 2 bases of the junction unmatched. Per the germline V gene, CDR1 is SGHRS and CDR2 is YFSETQ. The CDR3 protein is CASSWDRAYNEQFF. As DNA, the CDR3 is TGCGCCAGCAGCTGGGACAGGGCGTACAATGAGCAGTTCTTC.

This clonotype was seen ten or more times. This beta chain lies outside the target of a library built for alpha chains; its clone size means little. This chain uses TRBV6-2 or TRBV6-3 with TRBJ2-1; a possible D gene is TRBD2 (6 bases). In germline, CDR1 is MNHEY, CDR2 SVGEGT. CDR3 size: 15 residues. V lost 8 bases, J lost 0 bases, and 14 bases lay in between. Written as DNA, the CDR3 is TGTGCCAGCGGTGATAGCGGTAGCTCCTACAATGAGCAGTTCTTC. Translation: CASGDSGSSYNEQFF.

The sample holds many counts of this clonotype. The library was prepared for alpha chains; this beta chain is a stray read, so its frequency means little. The J gene is TRBJ2-7, the V gene TRBV7-9, with 10 bases fitting TRBD2. V shed 5 bases and J 5 bases; nucleotides not matched to a gene: 9. Germline V lookup: CDR1 SEHNR, CDR2 FQNEAQ (reference sequence). The length of the CDR3 is 15 residues. DNA for the CDR3: TGTGCCAGCAGCAAAACTAGCGGGACCCCCCACGAGCAGTACTTC. Translated, it gives CASSKTSGTPHEQYF.

By frequency in the sample, this clonotype is medium-sized. This beta chain is off target for a library built for alpha chains, so its abundance means little. The chain carries TRBV2 and TRBJ2-2; 8 bases fit TRBD2. The CDR3 is 17 amino acids. V was pared by 8 bases and J by 1 base, with 12 bases of the junction left unmatched. Germline values: CDR1 SNHLY, CDR2 FYNNEI. As DNA, the CDR3 is TGTGCCAGCCGTTGGGCGGGAGGAATCCAGAACACCGGGGAGCTGTTTTTT. Amino acid sequence: CASRWAGGIQNTGELFF.

This clonotype was recorded many times. For a library built for alpha chains, this beta chain is a stray read; little rests on its size. The chain has TRBV6-5 and TRBJ1-2; 7 nucleotides line up with TRBD1. The trim removed 1 base at V and 3 bases at J, leaving 5 bases unmatched. This CDR3 spans 15 amino acids. CDR1 MNHEY and CDR2 SVGAGI come from the germline V gene. The CDR3 loop reads CASSYFRDRHYGYTF. CDR3 coding DNA: TGTGCCAGCAGTTACTTCAGGGACAGACACTATGGCTACACCTTC.

This clonotype occurred many times. The library was prepared for alpha chains; this beta chain is a stray read, so its frequency means little. The rearrangement uses TRBV5-1 and TRBJ2-5, with D possibly TRBD1 on 5 matching bases. The V end was cut by 5 bases, the J end by 4 bases, with 18 bases between. This CDR3 is 15 amino acids long. Germline loops: CDR1 SGHRS, CDR2 YFSETQ. Written as DNA, the CDR3 is TGCGCCAGCAGGCCCCGTTTGCAGGGTGGAGAGACCCAGTACTTC. This codes for CASRPRLQGGETQYF. Full variable domain (rest looked up from reference TRBV5-1 and TRBJ2-5): KAGVTQTPRYLIKTRGQQVTLSCSPISGHRSVSWYQQTPGQGLQFLFEYFSETQRNKGNFPGRFSGRQFSNSRSEMNVSTLELGDSALYLCASRPRLQGGETQYFGPGTRLLVL.

For this clonotype: Being one base from a much bigger clone, this may be a read error. Because the library targeted alpha chains, this beta chain is an off-target read whose size means little. The J gene is TRBJ1-5, the V gene TRBV12-3 or TRBV12-4; unclear D gene. The V end lost 6 bases, the J end lost 0 bases, and 6 bases lay between the germline ends. The CDR3 loop spans 13 amino acids. CDR3 residues: CASSVGSNQPQHF. The CDR3 region has the DNA TGTGCCAGCAGCGTGGGTAGCAATCAGCCCCAGCATTTT.

This clonotype was picked up many times. This beta chain is an off-target read within a library intended for alpha chains, so its frequency means little. The chain uses TRBV6-6 and TRBJ2-5; D may be TRBD2 (5 bases). CDR1 is MNHNY and CDR2 is SVGAGI in the germline V gene (reference sequence). V gave up 7 bases and J gave up 4 bases, with 19 bases separating them. This CDR3 has 15 amino acids. The CDR3 is CASTDPYSAIETQYF. CDR3 in DNA: TGTGCCAGCACGGATCCCTATAGCGCGATAGAGACCCAGTACTTC.

As concerns this clonotype: This beta chain slipped into a library made for alpha chains as a stray read, so its size is not meaningful. The J gene is TRBJ1-1, the V gene TRBV13; no clear D. Looked up from germline, CDR1 is PRHDT and CDR2 is FYEKMQ (reference sequence). Trimming removed 1 base at V and 6 bases at J, with 12 bases between. The length of the CDR3 is 14 residues. The CDR3 nucleotides read TGTGCCAGCAGCTTAGAGGCGGCCATCGCTGAAGCTTTCTTT. Its translation: CASSLEAAIAEAFF. Based on the CDR3 plus reference TRBV13 and TRBJ1-1, the full variable domain is AAGVIQSPRHLIKEKRETATLKCYPIPRHDTVYWYQQGPGQDPQFLISFYEKMQSDKGSIPDRFSAQQFSDYHSELNMSSLELGDSALYFCASSLEAAIAEAFFGQGTRLTVV.

This clonotype showed up many times. The size of this beta chain means little, since it is a stray read in a library made for alpha chains. The rearrangement links TRBV5-1 to TRBJ1-6; no firm D call. CDR1 and CDR2 from the germline V gene are SGHRS and YFSETQ. The ends were cut back, 1 base at V and 4 bases at J, with 6 bases in the middle. This CDR3 is 14 amino acids long. CDR3 nucleotide sequence: TGCGCCAGCAGCTTGAGATATTATAATTCACCCCTCCACTTT. Translated: CASSLRYYNSPLHF.

This clonotype has ten or more counts. Within a library made for alpha chains, this beta chain is off target, and its count is uninformative. The chain couples TRBV7-3 to TRBJ2-3, with 7 nucleotides matching TRBD2. Germline V CDR1 and CDR2: SGHTA, FQGTGA. This CDR3 has 16 residues. V shed 2 bases, J shed 6 bases, and the junction held 11 bases outside the gene matches. The CDR3 nucleotides are TGTGCCAGCAGCTTAGACCCCACCGCGGGAGCGGATACGCAGTATTTT. Amino acid sequence: CASSLDPTAGADTQYF.